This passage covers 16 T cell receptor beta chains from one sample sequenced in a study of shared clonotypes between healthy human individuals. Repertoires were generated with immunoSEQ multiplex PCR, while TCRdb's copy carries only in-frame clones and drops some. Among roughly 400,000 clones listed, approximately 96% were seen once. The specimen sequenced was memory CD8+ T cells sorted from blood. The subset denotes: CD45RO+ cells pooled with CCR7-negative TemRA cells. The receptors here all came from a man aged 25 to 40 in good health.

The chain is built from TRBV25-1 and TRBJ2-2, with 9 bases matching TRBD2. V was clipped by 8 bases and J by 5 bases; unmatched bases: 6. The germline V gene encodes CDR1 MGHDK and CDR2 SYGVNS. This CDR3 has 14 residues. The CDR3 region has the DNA TGTGCCAGCGCTACTAGCGGGTCGACCGGGGAGCTGTTTTTT. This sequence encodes CASATSGSTGELFF.

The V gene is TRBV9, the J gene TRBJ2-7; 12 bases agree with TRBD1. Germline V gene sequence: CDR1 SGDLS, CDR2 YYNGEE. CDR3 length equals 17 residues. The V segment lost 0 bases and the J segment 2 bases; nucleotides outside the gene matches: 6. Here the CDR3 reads CASSVENGDRGPYEQYF. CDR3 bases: TGTGCCAGCAGCGTAGAGAACGGGGACAGGGGGCCCTACGAGCAGTACTTC.

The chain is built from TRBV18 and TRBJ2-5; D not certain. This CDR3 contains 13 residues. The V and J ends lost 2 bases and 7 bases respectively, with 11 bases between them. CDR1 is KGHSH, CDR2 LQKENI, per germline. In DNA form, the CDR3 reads TGTGCCAGCTCACCATTGGGGTGGTCGACCCAGTACTTC. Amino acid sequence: CASSPLGWSTQYF.

For the CDR3, the DNA is TGTGCCAGCAGTTACTCTCGGGGGACAGGGGTCAATGAGCAGTTCTTC. Its translation is CASSYSRGTGVNEQFF. The chain couples TRBV6-5 to TRBJ2-1, with 10 bases that match TRBD1. This CDR3 region has 16 residues. The V gene end was trimmed by 0 bases and the J gene end by 6 bases; junction bases not matched to a gene: 5. In germline, CDR1 is MNHEY, CDR2 SVGAGI.

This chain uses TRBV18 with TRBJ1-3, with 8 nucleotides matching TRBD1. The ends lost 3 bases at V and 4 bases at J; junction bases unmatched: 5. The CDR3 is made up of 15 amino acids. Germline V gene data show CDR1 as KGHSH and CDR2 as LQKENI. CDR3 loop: CASSPGQGNGNTIYF. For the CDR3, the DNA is TGTGCCAGCTCACCTGGACAGGGCAACGGAAACACCATATATTTT.

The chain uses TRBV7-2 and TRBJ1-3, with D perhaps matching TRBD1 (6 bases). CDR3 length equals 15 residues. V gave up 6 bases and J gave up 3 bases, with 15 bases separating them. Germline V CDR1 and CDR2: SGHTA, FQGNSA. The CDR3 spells CASRLIGGGGNTIYF. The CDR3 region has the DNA TGTGCCAGCAGATTAATTGGGGGCGGTGGAAACACCATATATTTT. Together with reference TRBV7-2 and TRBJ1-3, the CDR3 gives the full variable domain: GAGVSQSPSNKVTEKGKDVELRCDPISGHTALYWYRQSLGQGLEFLIYFQGNSAPDKSGLPSDRFSAERTGGSVSTLTIQRTQQEDSAVYLCASRLIGGGGNTIYFGEGSWLTVV.

CDR3 loop: CASSYAGTPNTGELFF. DNA of the CDR3: TGTGCCAGCAGTTACGCCGGGACACCGAACACCGGGGAGCTGTTTTTT. The chain links TRBV7-9 to TRBJ2-2; possibly TRBD1 for D (6 bases). Trimming removed 6 bases at V and 0 bases at J, with 14 bases between. The CDR3 contains 16 residues. Germline values: CDR1 SEHNR, CDR2 FQNEAQ (reference sequence).

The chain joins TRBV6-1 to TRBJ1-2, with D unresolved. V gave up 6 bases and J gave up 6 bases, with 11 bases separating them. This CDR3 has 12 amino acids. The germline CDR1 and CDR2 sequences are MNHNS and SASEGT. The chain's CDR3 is CASRPRLDGYTF. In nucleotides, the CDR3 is TGTGCCAGCAGACCCAGGTTAGATGGCTACACCTTC.

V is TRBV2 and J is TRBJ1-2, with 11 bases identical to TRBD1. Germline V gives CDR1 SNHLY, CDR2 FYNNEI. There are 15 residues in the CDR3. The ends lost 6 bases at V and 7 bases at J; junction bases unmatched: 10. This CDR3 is CASREPGTGGSGYTF. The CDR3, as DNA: TGTGCCAGCAGGGAGCCCGGGACAGGGGGTAGTGGCTACACCTTC.

This CDR3 is CASSPYQAVGEQYF. DNA for the CDR3: TGTGCCAGCAGCCCTTACCAAGCCGTGGGGGAGCAGTACTTC. The V gene is TRBV7-2, the J gene TRBJ2-7; D unclear. The V gene's germline CDR1 is SGHTA and CDR2 FQGNSA. V was cut by 5 bases and J by 7 bases, with 18 bases left in between. The CDR3 covers 14 residues. The full variable domain, its missing parts supplied by reference TRBV7-2 and TRBJ2-7, is GAGVSQSPSNKVTEKGKDVELRCDPISGHTALYWYRQSLGQGLEFLIYFQGNSAPDKSGLPSDRFSAERTGGSVSTLTIQRTQQEDSAVYLCASSPYQAVGEQYFGPGTRLTVT.

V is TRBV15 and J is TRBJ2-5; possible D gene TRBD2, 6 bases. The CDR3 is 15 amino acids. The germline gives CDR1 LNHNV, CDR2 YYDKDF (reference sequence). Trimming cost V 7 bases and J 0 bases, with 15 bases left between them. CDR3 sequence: CATMSGGVYQETQYF. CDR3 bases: TGTGCCACCATGAGTGGCGGGGTCTACCAAGAGACCCAGTACTTC.

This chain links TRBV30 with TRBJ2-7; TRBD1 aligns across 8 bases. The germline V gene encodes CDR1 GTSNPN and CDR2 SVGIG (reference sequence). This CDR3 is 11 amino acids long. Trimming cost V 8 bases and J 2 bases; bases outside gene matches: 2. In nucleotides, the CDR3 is TGTGCCGCGGACAGGGCCTACGAGCAGTACTTC. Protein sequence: CAADRAYEQYF.

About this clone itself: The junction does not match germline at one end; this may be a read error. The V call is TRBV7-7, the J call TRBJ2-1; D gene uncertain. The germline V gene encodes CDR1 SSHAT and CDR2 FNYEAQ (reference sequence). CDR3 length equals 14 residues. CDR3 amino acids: CASSSLNSYNEQFF. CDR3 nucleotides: TGTGCTAGCAGCTCACTGAACTCCTACAATGAGCAGTTCTTC.

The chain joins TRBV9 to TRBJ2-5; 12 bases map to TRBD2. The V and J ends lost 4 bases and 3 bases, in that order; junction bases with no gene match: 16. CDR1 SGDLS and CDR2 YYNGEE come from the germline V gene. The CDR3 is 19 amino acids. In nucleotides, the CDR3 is TGTGCCAGCAGCTTAACAGGACTAGCGGGAATGGGAAGAAAAGAGACCCAGTACTTC. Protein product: CASSLTGLAGMGRKETQYF.

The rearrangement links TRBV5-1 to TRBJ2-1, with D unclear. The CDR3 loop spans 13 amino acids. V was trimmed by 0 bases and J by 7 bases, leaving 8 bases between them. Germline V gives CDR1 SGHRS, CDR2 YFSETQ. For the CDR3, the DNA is TGCGCCAGCAGCTTGGGGCAGGATAATGAGCAGTTCTTC. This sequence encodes CASSLGQDNEQFF.

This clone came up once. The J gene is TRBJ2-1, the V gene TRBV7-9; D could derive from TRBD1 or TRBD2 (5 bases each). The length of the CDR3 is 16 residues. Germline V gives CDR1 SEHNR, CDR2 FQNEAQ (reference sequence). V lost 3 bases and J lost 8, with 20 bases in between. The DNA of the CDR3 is TGTGCCAGCAGCTTGGGGCTAGCAACGTTTGGCGATGAGCAGTTCTTC. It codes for CASSLGLATFGDEQFF.